The 24 T cell receptor beta chains in this list originate from one sample, sequenced in a study of siplizumab effects on memory and regulatory T cells. Measured with immunoSEQ multiplex PCR; TCRdb has only the in-frame clones, and not every one. This table has over 70,000 clones, more than 80% appearing once. The sequenced sample was CD4+ T cells sorted from blood. Receptors originate from a human donor in good health.

The J gene is TRBJ2-7, the V gene TRBV20-1; D possibly matches TRBD1 or TRBD2 (5 bases each). Germline CDR1 and CDR2: DFQATT and SNEGSKA (reference sequence). The length of the CDR3 is 11 residues. V gave up 6 bases and J gave up 2 bases, with 8 bases separating them. CDR3 DNA sequence: TGCAGTGCCCGAGGGGCCTACGAGCAGTACTTC. It yields the protein CSARGAYEQYF.

The V and J genes are TRBV14 and TRBJ2-3; 13 nucleotides align to TRBD2. Germline V gene data show CDR1 as SGHDN and CDR2 as FVKESK. The CDR3 is 17 amino acids. Trimming took 2 bases from V and 4 from J; bases not matched to a gene: 6. CDR3 protein: CASSQTTSGRRADTQYF. The CDR3 DNA follows: TGTGCCAGCAGCCAAACGACTAGCGGGAGGCGCGCAGATACGCAGTATTTT.

The chain has TRBV5-8 and TRBJ2-1; 12 positions match TRBD2. Germline CDR1 is SGHTS and CDR2 is YDEGEE. The CDR3 length is 16 residues. Unmatched junction bases numbered 10, after V lost 3 bases and J lost 9 bases. CDR3 bases: TGTGCCAGCAGCTCCCGGGCTAGCGGGAGGGCCCCTGAGCAGTTCTTC. Translation gives CASSSRASGRAPEQFF.

This chain links TRBV2 with TRBJ1-5; D is ambiguous. The CDR3 consists of 14 residues. Germline loops: CDR1 SNHLY, CDR2 FYNNEI. Trimming shortened V by 7 bases and J by 0 bases, and 10 bases separated the two germline ends. The CDR3 is CASNRQYSNQPQHF. The CDR3 region has the DNA TGTGCCAGCAATCGGCAGTATAGCAATCAGCCCCAGCATTTT.

The chain combines TRBV7-3 with TRBJ2-1; D could derive from TRBD1 or TRBD2 (5 bases each). This CDR3 is built from 15 residues. Germline lookup yields CDR1 SGHTA and CDR2 FQGTGA. The V end was cut by 4 bases, the J end by 0 bases, with 10 bases between. The CDR3 sequence: CASSSGTSSYNEQFF. CDR3 sequence (DNA): TGTGCCAGCAGCTCCGGGACGAGCTCCTACAATGAGCAGTTCTTC. The whole variable domain, filled in from reference TRBV7-3 and TRBJ2-1, reads GAGVSQTPSNKVTEKGKYVELRCDPISGHTALYWYRQSLGQGPEFLIYFQGTGAADDSGLPNDRFFAVRPEGSVSTLKIQRTERGDSAVYLCASSSGTSSYNEQFFGPGTRLTVL.

This chain uses TRBV27 with TRBJ1-4; TRBD1 matches 7 bases. The germline V gene encodes CDR1 MNHEY and CDR2 SMNVEV (reference sequence). Trimming removed 6 bases from V and 8 bases from J; junction bases left unmatched: 12. CDR3 size: 15 residues. CDR3 residues: CASRNRPGGGEKLFF. The CDR3 bases are TGTGCCAGCAGAAATCGTCCAGGGGGAGGGGAAAAACTGTTTTTT.

V usage is TRBV28 and J usage is TRBJ1-5, with 7 bases that match TRBD1. The CDR3 is 16 residues long. The V and J ends lost 1 base and 4 bases, in that order; junction bases with no gene match: 7. From germline, CDR1 is MDHEN and CDR2 SYDVKM. CDR3 DNA: TGTGCCAGCAGTTTATTGCAAGGGGGCTTGAATCAGCCCCAGCATTTT. It specifies CASSLLQGGLNQPQHF.

This chain links TRBV6-5 with TRBJ2-3; TRBD2 aligns across 7 bases. V dropped 6 bases and J dropped 9; count of bases not matched to a gene: 3. Germline values: CDR1 MNHEY, CDR2 SVGAGI. The CDR3 has 11 amino acids. CDR3 DNA sequence: TGTGCCAGCAGCCGGGACTACACGCAGTATTTT. Amino acids: CASSRDYTQYF.

V and J are TRBV28 and TRBJ1-5; the D is unclear. Between the trimmed V and J ends, which lost 7 bases and 7 bases, there was a span of 17 bases. Germline V gene lookup returns CDR1 MDHEN and CDR2 SYDVKM. The length of the CDR3 is 14 residues. The CDR3 is CASKTSRAEQPQHF. The CDR3 DNA sequence: TGTGCCAGCAAAACATCTAGGGCGGAACAGCCCCAGCATTTT. The full variable domain, its missing parts supplied by reference TRBV28 and TRBJ1-5, is DVKVTQSSRYLVKRTGEKVFLECVQDMDHENMFWYRQDPGLGLRLIYFSYDVKMKEKGDIPEGYSVSREKKERFSLILESASTNQTSMYLCASKTSRAEQPQHFGDGTRLSIL.

The CDR3, as DNA: TGTGCCAGCAGCCAAGTCCCGACTAATACGCAGTATTTT. This gives the protein CASSQVPTNTQYF. The rearrangement joins TRBV4-2 to TRBJ2-3; D is possibly TRBD2 (5 bases). CDR3 length: 13 amino acids. Trimming pared 1 base from V and 7 bases from J, leaving 9 bases between. CDR1 is LGHNA, CDR2 YNFKEQ, per germline.

The V call is TRBV6-6, the J call TRBJ1-4; possibly TRBD1 for D (5 bases). Germline loops: CDR1 MNHNY, CDR2 SVGAGI (reference sequence). V lost 0 bases and J lost 0, with 8 bases in between. This CDR3 region has 16 residues. Here the CDR3 DNA reads TGTGCCAGCAGTTACTCTAGGGGAGCAACTAATGAAAAACTGTTTTTT. Translated: CASSYSRGATNEKLFF.

The chain combines TRBV10-2 with TRBJ2-2; TRBD1 is a possible D gene (5 bases). V lost 6 bases to trimming and J lost 7 bases, with 15 bases between them. Germline V lookup: CDR1 WSHSY, CDR2 SAAADI. The CDR3 covers 14 residues. The CDR3 sequence is CASSAQGSGGELFF. CDR3 coding DNA: TGCGCCAGCAGCGCCCAGGGATCGGGCGGGGAGCTGTTTTTT.

The rearrangement links TRBV5-8 to TRBJ2-3; D may be TRBD2 (6 bases). The CDR3 loop spans 13 amino acids. V was trimmed by 4 bases and J by 4 bases, leaving 10 bases between them. The germline V gene has CDR1 SGHTS and CDR2 YDEGEE. The CDR3 reads CASSPGLSDTQYF. The DNA of the CDR3 is TGTGCCAGCAGCCCGGGACTGTCAGATACGCAGTATTTT.

This sequence joins TRBV5-4 and TRBJ2-3; D is possibly TRBD1 (6 bases). This CDR3 contains 14 residues. V was trimmed by 3 bases and J by 1 base, leaving 9 bases between them. Germline CDR1 is SGHNT and CDR2 is YYREEE (reference sequence). CDR3 in DNA: TGTGCCAGCAGCTCTGGACAGCGCACAGATACGCAGTATTTT. Protein: CASSSGQRTDTQYF.

The chain links TRBV2 to TRBJ2-1; D gene uncertain. The V end lost 6 bases, the J end lost 8 bases, and 8 bases lay between the germline ends. Per germline, CDR1 SNHLY and CDR2 FYNNEI. The CDR3 consists of 11 residues. The chain's CDR3 is CASSGRYEQFF. As DNA, the CDR3 is TGTGCCAGCAGCGGACGCTATGAGCAGTTCTTC.

J is TRBJ2-1 and V is TRBV2; 9 nucleotides agree with TRBD1. The CDR3 extends over 13 amino acids. The germline V gene has CDR1 SNHLY and CDR2 FYNNEI. Trimming took 6 bases from V and 7 from J; bases not matched to a gene: 4. The CDR3 sequence: CASRGQGRNEQFF. The CDR3 DNA reads as TGTGCCAGCAGAGGACAGGGGAGGAATGAGCAGTTCTTC.

The gene calls are TRBV11-1 and TRBJ2-1; 7 nucleotides align to TRBD1. Per the germline V gene, CDR1 is SGHAT and CDR2 is FQDESV (reference sequence). The CDR3 has 19 amino acids. Trimming cost V 6 bases and J 10 bases; bases outside gene matches: 27. CDR3 DNA sequence: TGTGCCAGCAGGGTTTTGGTCAGGGGTTTTCACGACAGGGAAAACGAGCAGTTCTTC. This sequence encodes CASRVLVRGFHDRENEQFF.

The chain recombines TRBV5-1 with TRBJ2-7; the D call may be TRBD1 or TRBD2 (6 bases each). Trimming left V 4 bases short and J 2 bases short, with 19 bases between. The germline V gene has CDR1 SGHRS and CDR2 YFSETQ. The CDR3 has 16 residues. The CDR3 DNA follows: TGCGCCAGCAGCCGAACCGGGGGCGTTGGGGCCTACGAGCAGTACTTC. Translated, it gives CASSRTGGVGAYEQYF.

The rearrangement links TRBV7-3 to TRBJ2-3; D remains unclear. Germline CDR1 and CDR2: SGHTA and FQGTGA. The CDR3 consists of 13 residues. Trimming stripped 1 base from V and 6 bases from J, with 8 bases between. CDR3 in DNA: TGTGCCAGCAGCTTAAAACCCTCGGATACGCAGTATTTT. Encoded protein: CASSLKPSDTQYF.

The V call is TRBV14, the J call TRBJ2-7; TRBD2 matches at 10 bases. V lost 2 bases to trimming and J lost 2 bases; unmatched junction nucleotides: 15. The CDR3 has 19 amino acids. From germline, CDR1 is SGHDN and CDR2 FVKESK. The CDR3 loop reads CASSQNRASGSQPPYEQYF. In nucleotides, the CDR3 is TGTGCCAGCAGCCAAAACCGGGCTAGCGGGAGCCAGCCACCCTACGAGCAGTACTTC.

The rearrangement uses TRBV6-6 and TRBJ1-2; TRBD1 might be the D (6 bases). This CDR3 is built from 14 residues. The germline gives CDR1 MNHNY, CDR2 SVGAGI (reference sequence). The ends were cut back, 6 bases at V and 7 bases at J, with 18 bases in the middle. The CDR3: CASRPPGEAAGYTF. CDR3 DNA: TGTGCCAGCAGGCCTCCAGGGGAAGCCGCTGGCTACACCTTC.

This clone was counted between two and nine times. This chain uses TRBV27 with TRBJ1-5; D gene uncertain. There are 13 residues in the CDR3. Looked up from germline, CDR1 is MNHEY and CDR2 is SMNVEV (reference sequence). V gave up 4 bases and J gave up 0 bases, with 4 bases separating them. The CDR3 protein is CASSYNSNQPQHF. As DNA, the CDR3 is TGTGCCAGCAGTTATAATAGCAATCAGCCCCAGCATTTT.

The CDR3: CASRRNNEQFF. The DNA of the CDR3 is TGTGCCAGCAGACGCAATAATGAGCAGTTCTTC. The chain links TRBV6-5 to TRBJ2-1; D call uncertain. The germline V gene encodes CDR1 MNHEY and CDR2 SVGAGI. Trimming pared 6 bases from V and 7 bases from J, leaving 7 bases between. The CDR3 is 11 amino acids.

The J gene is TRBJ2-4, the V gene TRBV10-3, with 14 bases fitting TRBD2. Trimming at V came to 2 bases and at J to 5 bases, leaving 5 bases not matched to a gene. Germline V CDR1 and CDR2: ENHRY, SYGVKD. The CDR3 has 17 amino acids. Here the CDR3 reads CAISERGTSGSQNIQYF. CDR3 bases: TGTGCCATCAGTGAGAGAGGGACTAGCGGGAGCCAAAACATTCAGTACTTC.